This T cell receptor (beta chain) was profiled in a study of technical replicates of blood from several donors. CDR1 is PRHDT and CDR2 is FYEKMQ in the germline V gene (reference sequence). The CDR3 is 14 amino acids. V was pared by 5 bases and J by 0 bases, with 10 bases between. Clones were sequenced by immunoSEQ multiplex PCR, and TCRdb holds only the in-frame ones, with some missing. The top ten clones hold approximately 0.3% of a sample with about 67,000 clones, about 97% of them seen once. This TCR derives from a human donor in good health. The sequenced sample was T cells isolated from PBMCs. This rearrangement joins TRBV13 to TRBJ1-1, with TRBD1 as a possible D gene (6 bases). In nucleotides, the CDR3 is TGTGCCAGCAGCCCCAGACAGGTGAACACTGAAGCTTTCTTT. This gives the protein CASSPRQVNTEAFF. Complete variable domain (other parts from reference TRBV13 and TRBJ1-1): AAGVIQSPRHLIKEKRETATLKCYPIPRHDTVYWYQQGPGQDPQFLISFYEKMQSDKGSIPDRFSAQQFSDYHSELNMSSLELGDSALYFCASSPRQVNTEAFFGQGTRLTVV.